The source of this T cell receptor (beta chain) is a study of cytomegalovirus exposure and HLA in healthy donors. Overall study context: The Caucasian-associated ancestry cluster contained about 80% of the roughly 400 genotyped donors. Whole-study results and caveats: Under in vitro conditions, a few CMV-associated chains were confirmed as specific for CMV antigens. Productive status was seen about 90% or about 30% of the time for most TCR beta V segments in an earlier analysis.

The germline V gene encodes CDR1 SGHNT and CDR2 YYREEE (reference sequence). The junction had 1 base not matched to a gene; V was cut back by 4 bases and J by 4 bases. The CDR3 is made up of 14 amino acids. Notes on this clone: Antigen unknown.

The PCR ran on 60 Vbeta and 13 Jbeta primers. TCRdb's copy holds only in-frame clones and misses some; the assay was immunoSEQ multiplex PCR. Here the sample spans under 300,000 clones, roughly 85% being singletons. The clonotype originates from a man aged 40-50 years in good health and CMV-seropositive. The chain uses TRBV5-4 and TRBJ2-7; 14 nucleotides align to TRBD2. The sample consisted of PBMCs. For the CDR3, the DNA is TGTGCCAGCAGCCGGACTAGCGGGAGGTACGAGCAGTACTTC. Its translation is CASSRTSGRYEQYF.